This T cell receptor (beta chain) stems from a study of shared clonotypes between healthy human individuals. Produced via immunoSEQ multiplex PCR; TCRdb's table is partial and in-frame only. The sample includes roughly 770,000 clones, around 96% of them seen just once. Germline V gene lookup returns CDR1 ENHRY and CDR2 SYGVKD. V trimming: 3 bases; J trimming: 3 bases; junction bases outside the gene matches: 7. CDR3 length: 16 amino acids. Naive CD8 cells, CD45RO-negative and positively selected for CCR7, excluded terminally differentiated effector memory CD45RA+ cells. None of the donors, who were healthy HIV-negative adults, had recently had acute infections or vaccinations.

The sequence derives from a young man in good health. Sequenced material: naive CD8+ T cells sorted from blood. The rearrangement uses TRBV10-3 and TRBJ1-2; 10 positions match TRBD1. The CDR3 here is CAISESVTGGYYGYTF. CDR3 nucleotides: TGTGCCATCAGTGAATCGGTGACAGGGGGCTACTATGGCTACACCTTC.